One and the same sample provided the 6 T cell receptor beta chains below, sequenced in a study of blood T cell repertoires in COVID-19. Sequencing used immunoSEQ multiplex PCR; TCRdb keeps in-frame clones, though not all of them. The sample lists 70,000 to 90,000 clones; about 89% were seen once. Input material: PBMCs or T cells enriched from blood (not recorded which). The receptors here all came from a woman between 45 and 65 years old with acute COVID-19.

The V call is TRBV10-3, the J call TRBJ1-1, with TRBD1 matching over 7 bases. The CDR3 contains 14 residues. CDR1 and CDR2 from the germline V gene are ENHRY and SYGVKD. V lost 6 bases, J lost 0 bases, and 4 bases stayed unmatched. CDR3 DNA sequence: TGTGCCATCAGCTACAGGGGTGTGAACACTGAAGCTTTCTTT. Its translation: CAISYRGVNTEAFF.

The count of this clone is one. The chain uses TRBV12-3 or TRBV12-4 and TRBJ1-2; D possibly corresponds to TRBD1 (6 bases). The CDR3 runs to 12 residues. V gave up 2 bases and J gave up 8 bases, with 9 bases separating them. CDR3 sequence (DNA): TGTGCCAGCAGTTTATTAGGGGGAGGCTACACCTTC. This sequence encodes CASSLLGGGYTF.

The V and J genes are TRBV9 and TRBJ2-5, with 9 bases matching TRBD1. The CDR3 consists of 17 residues. Per germline, CDR1 SGDLS and CDR2 YYNGEE. V shed 4 bases and J 3 bases; nucleotides not matched to a gene: 13. The CDR3 is CASSSGVLGQGKETQYF. In DNA form, the CDR3 reads TGTGCCAGCAGCTCGGGGGTCTTGGGACAGGGAAAAGAGACCCAGTACTTC.

This chain links TRBV11-3 with TRBJ2-3, with TRBD2 matching 7 bases. The CDR3 consists of 15 residues. V shed 4 bases, J shed 0 bases, and the junction held 4 bases outside the gene matches. Per germline, CDR1 SGHNT and CDR2 YENEEA. CDR3 DNA: TGTGCCAGCAGCTCCGGGGGGACGAGCACAGATACGCAGTATTTT. Translation gives CASSSGGTSTDTQYF.

This clone occurred once. This CDR3 reads CASSVEWTSGLSDEQFF. The CDR3 DNA reads TGTGCCAGCAGCGTAGAGTGGACTAGCGGACTCTCCGATGAGCAGTTCTTC. This chain links TRBV9 with TRBJ2-1, with 10 bases fitting TRBD2. V lost 0 bases, J lost 8 bases, and 11 bases stayed unmatched. Germline values: CDR1 SGDLS, CDR2 YYNGEE. The CDR3 has 17 residues. Variable domain in full (rest from reference TRBV9 and TRBJ2-1): DSGVTQTPKHLITATGQRVTLRCSPRSGDLSVYWYQQSLDQGLQFLIQYYNGEERAKGNILERFSAQQFPDLHSELNLSSLELGDSALYFCASSVEWTSGLSDEQFFGPGTRLTVL.

This rearrangement joins TRBV19 to TRBJ1-5, with D unclear. The V gene lost 3 bases and the J gene lost 4 bases, with 10 bases spanning the gap. In germline, CDR1 is LNHDA, CDR2 SQIVND (reference sequence). The CDR3 consists of 14 residues. The CDR3 sequence is CASSIYLENQPQHF. The CDR3 coding sequence is TGTGCCAGTAGTATTTACCTGGAGAATCAGCCCCAGCATTTT.